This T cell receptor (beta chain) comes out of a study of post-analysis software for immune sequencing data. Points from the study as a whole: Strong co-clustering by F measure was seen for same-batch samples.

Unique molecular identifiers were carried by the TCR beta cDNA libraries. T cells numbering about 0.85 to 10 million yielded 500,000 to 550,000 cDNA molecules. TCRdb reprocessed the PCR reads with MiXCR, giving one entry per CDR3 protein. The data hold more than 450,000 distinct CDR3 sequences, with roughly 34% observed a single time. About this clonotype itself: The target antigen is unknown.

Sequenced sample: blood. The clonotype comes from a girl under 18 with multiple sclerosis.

CDR3 nucleotide sequence: TGTGCCATCAGTGAGTTCTCCGGGGGTGAAAAACTGTTTTTT. Encoded protein: CAISEFSGGEKLFF. This chain connects TRBV10-3 to TRBJ1-4, with D possibly TRBD1 on 5 matching bases. Trimming took 1 base from V and 7 from J, leaving 10 bases between them. The CDR3 is 14 residues long. Germline CDR1 reads ENHRY; CDR2 reads SYGVKD.